This T cell receptor (beta chain) was profiled in a study of radiation and T cells in renal cell carcinoma. Measured with immunoSEQ multiplex PCR; TCRdb has only the in-frame clones, and not every one. The sample records 75,000 to 95,000 clones, 85% being singletons. Study-wide results and limits: Without pretreatment biopsies, baseline tumor clonotype presence was undetermined.

Comment on this clone: Its cognate antigen is unknown.

The CDR3 spans 17 residues. Trimming removed 0 bases from V and 2 bases from J, with 16 bases in between. Germline V gene sequence: CDR1 SGDLS, CDR2 YYNGEE. The time point was: blood 4 weeks post-SBRT, at nephrectomy. Indicated treatment: 15 Gy SBRT to primary tumor, nephrectomy 4 weeks later. Serial blood draws occurred at baseline and 2 and 4 weeks post-SBRT. The chain couples TRBV9 to TRBJ2-3; tentative D call: TRBD2 (6 bases). The sample consisted of blood, taken from a patient whose treatment included radiotherapy and nephrectomy. This TCR was recovered from a man in his fifties with renal cell carcinoma. The CDR3 reads CASSVDGRSHFTDTQYF. CDR3 DNA: TGTGCCAGCAGCGTAGATGGGAGGAGCCACTTCACAGATACGCAGTATTTT.